This T cell receptor beta chain was obtained from a study of blood T cell repertoires in COVID-19. Germline values: CDR1 SQVTM, CDR2 ANQGSEA. V lost 6 bases and J 3 bases, leaving 17 bases between the germline ends. The CDR3 runs to 14 residues. Produced via immunoSEQ multiplex PCR; TCRdb's table is partial and in-frame only. Among 300,000 or so clones listed, about four fifths were seen once. Sequencing was carried out using peripheral blood. This clonotype originated in a woman in her 50s with acute or convalescent COVID-19. The V gene is TRBV29-1, the J gene TRBJ1-1; the D gene is possibly TRBD1 (6 bases). CDR3 sequence reads: CSVKPQGADTEAFF. The CDR3, as DNA: TGCAGCGTCAAGCCACAGGGCGCGGACACTGAAGCTTTCTTT.